The next 23 T cell receptor beta chains were all read from a single sample in a study of glioma-infiltrating T cells. TCR alpha and beta CDR3 regions were amplified from RNA using iRepertoire nested multiplex PCR. Each CDR3 protein gets one entry after TCRdb re-called the multiplex PCR reads with MiXCR. This table has some 160,000 distinct CDR3 sequences, more than 35% appearing once. Sequences were obtained from glioma tissue, nonneoplastic brain tissue, or PBMCs (not recorded which). These receptors all stem from a human donor with low-grade glioma or glioblastoma, undergoing nonglioma brain surgery, or in good health (not recorded which).

At least ten counts were recorded for this clonotype. J is TRBJ1-5 and V is TRBV6-1; D call uncertain. This CDR3 has 12 residues. V shed 6 bases and J shed 5 bases, with 8 bases lying between them. Germline V CDR1 and CDR2: MNHNS, SASEGT. CDR3 amino acids: CASSTEDQPQHF. The CDR3 bases are TGTGCCAGCAGCACCGAAGATCAGCCCCAGCATTTT.

The V call is TRBV12-5, the J call TRBJ2-7, with D possibly called TRBD1 or TRBD2 (5 bases each). The germline V gene has CDR1 LGHNT and CDR2 FRNRAP. The CDR3 runs 14 residues. Trimming pared 6 bases from V and 7 bases from J, leaving 19 bases between. The CDR3 sequence is CASGSGTTIGEQYF. The CDR3, as DNA: TGTGCTAGTGGCTCCGGGACGACGATCGGAGAGCAGTACTTC.

In this sample, this clonotype turned up many times. The rearrangement uses TRBV4-1 and TRBJ1-1; 7 bases agree with TRBD1. The CDR3 contains 12 residues. V lost 2 bases and J lost 10; bases outside the gene matches: 4. Germline CDR1 is MGHRA and CDR2 is YSYEKL. The CDR3 DNA sequence: TGCGCCAGCAGCCAAACAGGGGTGCGAGCTTTCTTT. Amino acids: CASSQTGVRAFF.

Points on this clonotype: A read error is likely, as this CDR3 ends without the conserved phenylalanine or tryptophan. The J gene is TRBJ2-3, the V gene TRBV20-1, with unresolved D. Germline lookup yields CDR1 DFQATT and CDR2 SNEGSKA (reference sequence). Trimming pared 3 bases from V and 7 bases from J, leaving 8 bases between. This CDR3 has 11 residues. CDR3: CSARSVYTQYS. The CDR3 nucleotides read TGCAGTGCTAGGTCCGTGTATACGCAGTATTCT.

This clonotype was found once. This may arise from a read error, as a much more abundant clone is one base away. The V and J genes are TRBV28 and TRBJ1-2; possibly TRBD1 for D (6 bases). The germline CDR1 and CDR2 sequences are MDHEN and SYDVKM. The CDR3 extends over 15 amino acids. The CDR3 protein is CASSKTNRVVWGCTF. CDR3 DNA sequence: TGTGCCAGCAGTAAAACGAACAGGGTCGTTTGGGGCTGCACCTTC.

This clonotype was seen ten or more times. The V and J genes are TRBV6-1 and TRBJ2-7; no firm D call. From germline, CDR1 is MNHNS and CDR2 SASEGT. Trimming stripped 4 bases from V and 4 bases from J, with 5 bases between. The CDR3 totals 11 residues. DNA of the CDR3: TGTGCCAGCAGTGCGGTTTACGAGCAGTACTTC. Translating it yields CASSAVYEQYF.

This clonotype was seen only a few times. The genes are TRBV11-2 and TRBJ2-1; D uncertain. Germline assignment: CDR1 SGHAT and CDR2 FQNNGV. The V end was cut by 4 bases, the J end by 7 bases, with 14 bases between. The CDR3 consists of 14 residues. The CDR3 sequence is CASSYERRRNEQFF. For the CDR3, the DNA is TGTGCCAGCAGCTACGAGAGAAGAAGGAATGAGCAGTTCTTC.

This rearrangement joins TRBV4-1 to TRBJ2-1; 11 nucleotides line up with TRBD2. This CDR3 is built from 16 residues. Trimming at V came to 0 bases and at J to 7 bases, leaving 5 bases not matched to a gene. Germline V CDR1 and CDR2: MGHRA, YSYEKL. The CDR3 region is CASSQEKTSGSNEQFF. Here the CDR3 DNA reads TGCGCCAGCAGCCAAGAAAAAACTAGCGGGAGTAATGAGCAGTTCTTC.

The chain joins TRBV24-1 to TRBJ2-1; 8 bases are shared with TRBD2. Germline-derived CDR1 and CDR2 are KGHDR and SFDVKD. The CDR3 runs 15 residues. With 4 bases clipped from V and 7 bases from J, the junction kept 8 bases outside the gene matches. The CDR3 DNA is TGTGCCACCAGTGAGGGGGGTAGCGGGACAAATGAGCAGTTCTTC. It is translated as CATSEGGSGTNEQFF.

Notes on this clonotype: A read error may be the cause here, since a much bigger clone is one base away. The chain couples TRBV28 to TRBJ2-1; D unresolved. Germline V CDR1 and CDR2: MDHEN, SYDVKM. The V end lost 11 bases, the J end lost 0 bases, and 11 bases lay between the germline ends. The CDR3 totals 13 residues. The CDR3 sequence: CAAQGSSYNEQFF. The CDR3 nucleotides read TGTGCCGCCCAAGGTTCCTCCTACAATGAGCAGTTCTTC.

In this sample, this clonotype turned up many times. This chain uses TRBV7-2 with TRBJ2-3, with 8 bases that match TRBD2. Germline CDR1 and CDR2: SGHTA and FQGNSA. J lost 3 bases, V lost 5 bases, and 10 bases had no gene match. CDR3 length equals 16 residues. The CDR3 here is CASSPLREGGTDTQYF. In DNA form, the CDR3 reads TGTGCCAGCAGCCCTCTCCGGGAGGGAGGGACAGATACGCAGTATTTT.

Turning to this clonotype: This may be a read error: a much more frequent sequence differs by one nucleotide. The chain links TRBV19 to TRBJ2-3, with D perhaps TRBD1 (5 bases). From germline, CDR1 is LNHDA and CDR2 SQIVND (reference sequence). The CDR3 is 13 amino acids. CDR3 sequence: CAGSIVGADTQYF. CDR3 coding DNA: TGTGCCGGTAGTATAGTAGGGGCAGATACGCAGTATTTT.

This clonotype occurred once. A much more abundant neighbour one base away suggests this may be a read error. The chain links TRBV27 to TRBJ2-1, with 7 nucleotides matching TRBD1. V was pared by 6 bases and J by 8 bases, with 13 bases of the junction left unmatched. Germline CDR1 reads MNHEY; CDR2 reads SMNVEV (reference sequence). CDR3 length: 15 amino acids. CDR3 sequence (DNA): TGTGCCAGCAGCCCCCTAGGGGGCCGTCGTCATGAGCAGTTCTTC. As protein: CASSPLGGRRHEQFF.

This clonotype turned up a few times. This sequence joins TRBV10-3 and TRBJ2-5, with a tentative D call TRBD2 (6 bases). This CDR3 spans 15 amino acids. The germline V gene encodes CDR1 ENHRY and CDR2 SYGVKD. The ends were cut back, 10 bases at V and 2 bases at J, with 20 bases in the middle. The CDR3 bases are TGTGCCAGCATTTTAAATGAGGCGGGACAAGAGACCCAGTACTTC. Its protein is CASILNEAGQETQYF.

This clonotype was seen at least ten times. V usage is TRBV6-1 and J usage is TRBJ2-3; 10 bases align to TRBD1. Per the germline V gene, CDR1 is MNHNS and CDR2 is SASEGT. The CDR3 extends over 15 amino acids. V was clipped by 4 bases and J by 1 base; unmatched bases: 2. Here the CDR3 reads CASSATGGGTDTQYF. The CDR3 DNA reads as TGTGCCAGCAGTGCGACAGGGGGCGGCACAGATACGCAGTATTTT.

At least ten counts were recorded for this clonotype. The V call is TRBV20-1, the J call TRBJ2-3; D remains ambiguous. This CDR3 has 14 residues. Between the trimmed V and J ends, which lost 6 bases and 5 bases, there was a span of 18 bases. The germline V gene has CDR1 DFQATT and CDR2 SNEGSKA (reference sequence). The CDR3 here is CSAPIGGVQDTQYF. In nucleotides, the CDR3 is TGCAGTGCCCCAATTGGCGGAGTCCAAGATACGCAGTATTTT.

This clonotype was picked up many times. The chain recombines TRBV6-1 with TRBJ2-2, with D uncertain. There are 13 residues in the CDR3. CDR1 and CDR2 from the germline V gene are MNHNS and SASEGT. Trimming left V 8 bases short and J 2 bases short, with 9 bases between. The CDR3 DNA reads as TGTGCCAGCGTACATACCAACACCGGGGAGCTGTTTTTT. Translating it yields CASVHTNTGELFF.

Remarks on this clonotype: A read error may be the cause here, since a much bigger clone is one base away. The rearrangement joins TRBV3-1 to TRBJ2-3; D may be TRBD1 or TRBD2 (6 bases each). The CDR3 totals 15 residues. The V gene's germline CDR1 is LGHDT and CDR2 YNNKEL (reference sequence). The chain's CDR3 is CAGSQAPSGADTQYF. The CDR3 DNA sequence: TGTGCCGGCAGCCAAGCACCCTCGGGGGCTGATACGCAGTATTTT.

With respect to this clonotype: With a much larger clone just one base away, this may be a read error. This chain links TRBV3-1 with TRBJ1-2; 10 bases are shared with TRBD1. The CDR3 runs 13 residues. CDR1 is LGHDT, CDR2 YNNKEL, per germline (reference sequence). J lost 9 bases, V lost 4 bases, and 5 bases had no gene match. In DNA form, the CDR3 reads TGTGCCAGCAGCCCGAGGACAGGGGGGTGCTACACCTTC. Amino acid sequence: CASSPRTGGCYTF.

This clonotype was recorded a few times. This sequence joins TRBV29-1 and TRBJ1-2, with D perhaps TRBD1 (5 bases). CDR3 length equals 13 residues. Germline V gives CDR1 SQVTM, CDR2 ANQGSEA. Trimming cost V 3 bases and J 7 bases, with 15 bases left between them. The CDR3 sequence: CSVDDGAPRGYTF. The CDR3 DNA is TGCAGCGTTGACGACGGGGCCCCCCGTGGCTACACCTTC.

Remarks on this clonotype: Mismatch with germline at one junction end may stem from a read error. This chain links TRBV20-1 with TRBJ1-5; no clear D gene. CDR3 size: 13 residues. Per germline, CDR1 DFQATT and CDR2 SNEGSKA (reference sequence). The CDR3 sequence is CSARGKSNQPQNF. CDR3 sequence (DNA): TGCAGTGCTAGAGGCAAGAGCAATCAGCCCCAGAATTTT.

This clonotype has only one observation. This sequence joins TRBV19 and TRBJ2-1; D remains ambiguous. The CDR3 loop spans 12 amino acids. CDR1 LNHDA and CDR2 SQIVND come from the germline V gene (reference sequence). V was pared by 3 bases and J by 8 bases, with 8 bases between. CDR3 amino acids: CASSIITHEQFF. The CDR3 DNA reads TGTGCCAGTAGTATTATTACCCATGAGCAGTTCTTC.

This sequence joins TRBV7-2 and TRBJ1-2; possibly TRBD1 for D (5 bases). The CDR3 totals 13 residues. V was pared by 2 bases and J by 4 bases, with 8 bases between. Germline V gene lookup returns CDR1 SGHTA and CDR2 FQGNSA. The CDR3 DNA sequence: TGTGCCAGCAGCTTACCTGGGGGCTATGGCTACACCTTC. Protein: CASSLPGGYGYTF.